The 17 T cell receptor beta chains below come from one sample, sequenced in a study of CD8+ T cells in alopecia areata. Investigators isolated RNA and reverse transcribed it into cDNA to act as the sequencing template. The data were produced by immunoSEQ multiplex PCR, yet TCRdb's version contains in-frame clones alone and is incomplete. This sample has under 250,000 clones, with 50% to 60% found just once. The sequencing used CD4+ T cells sorted from blood, collected at week 0. These receptors originate from a human donor with alopecia areata.

The table lists this clone with a count of one. V and J are TRBV20-1 and TRBJ1-1; D is ambiguous. The length of the CDR3 is 11 residues. In germline, CDR1 is DFQATT, CDR2 SNEGSKA (reference sequence). V dropped 0 bases and J dropped 4 bases, with 3 bases sitting between them. The CDR3 loop is CSAREGTEAFF. CDR3 coding DNA: TGCAGTGCTAGAGAAGGCACTGAAGCTTTCTTT.

V usage is TRBV12-5 and J usage is TRBJ2-3; 7 bases are a match to TRBD1. This CDR3 has 15 residues. With 3 bases clipped from V and 0 bases from J, the junction kept 3 bases outside the gene matches. CDR1 is LGHNT and CDR2 is FRNRAP in the germline V gene. This chain's CDR3 is CASGLGTASTDTQYF. The CDR3 DNA is TGTGCTAGTGGTTTAGGGACAGCTAGCACAGATACGCAGTATTTT.

The chain carries TRBV5-1 and TRBJ2-3; D is undetermined. CDR3 length: 15 amino acids. Trimming left V 4 bases short and J 0 bases short, with 12 bases between. CDR1 is SGHRS, CDR2 YFSETQ, per germline. CDR3 bases: TGCGCCAGCAGCCCGCGTGGTGACAGCACAGATACGCAGTATTTT. Translated: CASSPRGDSTDTQYF.

The CDR3 region has the DNA TGTGCCAGCACAAAGCTTGGAGGCTACGAGCAGTACTTC. It encodes CASTKLGGYEQYF. The chain joins TRBV25-1 to TRBJ2-7, with a tentative D call TRBD2 (5 bases). From germline, CDR1 is MGHDK and CDR2 SYGVNS. V lost 7 bases, J lost 3 bases, and 13 bases lay in between. This CDR3 spans 13 amino acids.

The table lists this clone with a count of one. The gene calls are TRBV5-1 and TRBJ2-7; 8 nucleotides match TRBD1. Trimming removed 2 bases from V and 7 bases from J; junction bases left unmatched: 8. CDR1 is SGHRS, CDR2 YFSETQ, per germline. There are 14 residues in the CDR3. The CDR3 nucleotides read TGCGCCAGCAGCTTCGGACAGGGAGCTGAGGAGCAGTACTTC. It specifies CASSFGQGAEEQYF.

The V gene is TRBV6-5, the J gene TRBJ1-2; D not resolved. The CDR3 length is 13 residues. V shed 4 bases and J shed 3 bases, with 9 bases lying between them. Germline V gives CDR1 MNHEY, CDR2 SVGAGI. The CDR3 nucleotides are TGTGCCAGCAGTTGGGAGGGATACTATGGCTACACCTTC. Protein product: CASSWEGYYGYTF.

This clone was counted a few times. The rearrangement joins TRBV2 to TRBJ2-1; TRBD2 aligns across 8 bases. In germline, CDR1 is SNHLY, CDR2 FYNNEI. Trimming cost V 6 bases and J 2 bases; bases outside gene matches: 6. The CDR3 has 15 amino acids. The CDR3 DNA is TGTGCCAGCAGGGGGCGGGGGGCCACCTACAATGAGCAGTTCTTC. This codes for CASRGRGATYNEQFF.

The chain links TRBV14 to TRBJ2-5; 11 bases are a match to TRBD2. Germline V lookup: CDR1 SGHDN, CDR2 FVKESK. V lost 5 bases and J lost 4; bases outside the gene matches: 3. This CDR3 contains 14 residues. The CDR3 reads CASSSGLAGETQYF. The CDR3 nucleotides read TGTGCCAGCAGCTCCGGACTAGCGGGAGAGACCCAGTACTTC.

This sequence joins TRBV5-1 and TRBJ2-7; TRBD2 is a possible D gene (6 bases). The CDR3 length is 15 residues. V was cut by 4 bases and J by 2 bases, with 16 bases left in between. CDR1 is SGHRS, CDR2 YFSETQ, per germline. The CDR3 DNA reads TGCGCCAGCAGCCGGGCCGGGACTGGAACCTACGAGCAGTACTTC. This encodes CASSRAGTGTYEQYF.

This clone was observed once. DNA of the CDR3: TGTGCCAGCAGCTCAATGGGACTTTTAAACTATGGCTACACCTTC. Amino acids: CASSSMGLLNYGYTF. This sequence joins TRBV7-9 and TRBJ1-2; the D gene is possibly TRBD1 (5 bases). The V and J ends lost 4 bases and 2 bases respectively, with 14 bases between them. The CDR3 has 15 amino acids. Per germline, CDR1 SEHNR and CDR2 FQNEAQ (reference sequence). Looking up the rest from reference TRBV7-9 and TRBJ1-2 gives the full variable domain: DTGVSQNPRHKITKRGQNVTFRCDPISEHNRLYWYRQTLGQGPEFLTYFQNEAQLEKSRLLSDRFSAERPKGSFSTLEIQRTEQGDSAMYLCASSSMGLLNYGYTFGSGTRLTVV.

This clone appeared a few times. The rearrangement joins TRBV6-5 to TRBJ1-5; D unresolved. The V end lost 0 bases, the J end lost 4 bases, and 10 bases lay between the germline ends. Germline CDR1 and CDR2: MNHEY and SVGAGI. The CDR3 length is 15 residues. The CDR3 bases are TGTGCCAGCAGTTACTCGAGTAATGGGAATCAGCCCCAGCATTTT. This codes for CASSYSSNGNQPQHF.

J is TRBJ2-7 and V is TRBV29-1, with TRBD1 identical over 8 bases. The V segment lost 4 bases and the J segment 4 bases; nucleotides outside the gene matches: 9. The CDR3 is made up of 14 amino acids. The V gene's germline CDR1 is SQVTM and CDR2 ANQGSEA. CDR3 coding DNA: TGCAGCGTTGGGTTAGGACAGGGAAGGTACGAGCAGTACTTC. It encodes CSVGLGQGRYEQYF.

The chain recombines TRBV15 with TRBJ1-1; tentatively, D is TRBD1 (6 bases). The germline CDR1 and CDR2 sequences are LNHNV and YYDKDF (reference sequence). The CDR3 runs to 14 residues. The V gene lost 3 bases and the J gene lost 1 base, with 9 bases spanning the gap. The CDR3 sequence: CATSRTGQNTEAFF. The CDR3 bases are TGTGCCACCAGCAGGACAGGACAGAACACTGAAGCTTTCTTT.

The chain links TRBV7-8 to TRBJ1-2; D is uncertain. Germline CDR1 SGHVS, CDR2 FQNEAQ. The CDR3 extends over 14 amino acids. The V end was cut by 4 bases, the J end by 4 bases, with 13 bases between. CDR3 in DNA: TGTGCCAGCAGCTCGGTACGGAATCTCTATGGCTACACCTTC. This encodes CASSSVRNLYGYTF.

This chain links TRBV2 with TRBJ1-1, with no clear D. V gave up 7 bases and J gave up 0 bases, with 9 bases separating them. CDR1 and CDR2 (germline): SNHLY, FYNNEI. This CDR3 has 13 amino acids. Written as DNA, the CDR3 is TGTGCCAGCATCTCTCCGATGAACACTGAAGCTTTCTTT. Its protein product is CASISPMNTEAFF.

The chain recombines TRBV5-1 with TRBJ1-1; 9 bases align to TRBD1. Germline loops: CDR1 SGHRS, CDR2 YFSETQ. This CDR3 is 15 amino acids long. With V trimmed by 4 bases and J by 1 base, 5 bases remained unmatched. This CDR3 is CASSRTGVSNTEAFF. CDR3 in DNA: TGCGCCAGCAGCAGGACAGGGGTTTCGAACACTGAAGCTTTCTTT.

The V call is TRBV29-1, the J call TRBJ2-5; D uncertain. The J call is in doubt because the DNA end fits TRBJ2-7 better. CDR3 size: 13 residues. Germline V gene data show CDR1 as SQVTM and CDR2 as ANQGSEA. The CDR3 nucleotides are TGCAGCGTTGAAGGGTCAATTTGGGGCGAGCAGTACTTC. It yields the protein CSVEGSIWGEQYF.